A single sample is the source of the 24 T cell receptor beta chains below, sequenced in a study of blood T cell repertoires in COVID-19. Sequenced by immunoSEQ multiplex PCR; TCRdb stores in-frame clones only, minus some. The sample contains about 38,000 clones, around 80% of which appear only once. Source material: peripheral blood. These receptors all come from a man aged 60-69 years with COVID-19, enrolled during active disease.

CDR3 nucleotide sequence: TGTGCCAGCAGCGACACGGATTCACCCCTCCACTTT. Translated: CASSDTDSPLHF. J is TRBJ1-6 and V is TRBV6-5; D unclear. CDR3 length: 12 amino acids. In germline, CDR1 is MNHEY, CDR2 SVGAGI. Trimming removed 6 bases from V and 8 bases from J, with 8 bases in between.

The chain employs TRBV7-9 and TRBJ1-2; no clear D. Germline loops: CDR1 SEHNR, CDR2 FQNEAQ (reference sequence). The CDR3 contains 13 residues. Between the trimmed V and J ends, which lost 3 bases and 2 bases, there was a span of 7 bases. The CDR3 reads CASSFSNNYGYTF. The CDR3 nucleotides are TGTGCCAGCAGCTTCAGTAACAACTATGGCTACACCTTC. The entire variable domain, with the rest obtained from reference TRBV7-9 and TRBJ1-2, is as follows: DTGVSQNPRHKITKRGQNVTFRCDPISEHNRLYWYRQTLGQGPEFLTYFQNEAQLEKSRLLSDRFSAERPKGSFSTLEIQRTEQGDSAMYLCASSFSNNYGYTFGSGTRLTVV.

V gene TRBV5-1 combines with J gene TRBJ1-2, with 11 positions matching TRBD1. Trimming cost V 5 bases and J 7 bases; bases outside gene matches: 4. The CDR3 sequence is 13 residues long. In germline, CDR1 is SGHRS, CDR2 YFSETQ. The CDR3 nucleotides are TGCGCCAGCAGAGGACAGGGGGCCGGTGGCTACACCTTC. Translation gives CASRGQGAGGYTF.

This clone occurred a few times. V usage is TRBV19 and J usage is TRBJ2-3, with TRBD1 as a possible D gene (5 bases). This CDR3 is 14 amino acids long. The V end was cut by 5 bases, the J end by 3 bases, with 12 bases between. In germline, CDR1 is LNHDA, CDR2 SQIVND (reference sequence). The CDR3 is CASSSPGQTDTQYF. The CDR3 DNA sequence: TGTGCCAGTAGTTCCCCAGGGCAGACAGATACGCAGTATTTT.

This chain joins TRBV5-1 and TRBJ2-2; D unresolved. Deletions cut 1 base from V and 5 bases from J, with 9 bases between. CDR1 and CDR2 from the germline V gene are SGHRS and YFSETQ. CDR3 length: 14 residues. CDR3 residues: CASSLLTTTGELFF. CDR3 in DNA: TGCGCCAGCAGCTTGTTAACTACAACCGGGGAGCTGTTTTTT.

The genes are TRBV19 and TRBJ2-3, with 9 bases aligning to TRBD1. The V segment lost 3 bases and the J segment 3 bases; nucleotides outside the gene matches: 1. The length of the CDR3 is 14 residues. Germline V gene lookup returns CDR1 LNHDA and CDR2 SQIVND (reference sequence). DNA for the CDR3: TGTGCCAGTAGTATCGGACAGGGGACAGATACGCAGTATTTT. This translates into CASSIGQGTDTQYF.

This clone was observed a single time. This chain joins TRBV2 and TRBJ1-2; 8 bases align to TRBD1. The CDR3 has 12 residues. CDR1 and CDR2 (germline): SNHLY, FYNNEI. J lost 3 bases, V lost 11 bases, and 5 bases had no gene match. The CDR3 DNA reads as TGTGCCTCAGGACAGGGTTACTATGGCTACACCTTC. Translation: CASGQGYYGYTF.

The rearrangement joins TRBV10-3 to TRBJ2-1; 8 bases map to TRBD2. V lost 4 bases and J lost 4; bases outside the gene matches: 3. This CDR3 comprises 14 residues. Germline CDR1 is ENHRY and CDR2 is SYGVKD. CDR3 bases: TGTGCCATCAGTGGAACTAGCGGATACAATGAGCAGTTCTTC. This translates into CAISGTSGYNEQFF.

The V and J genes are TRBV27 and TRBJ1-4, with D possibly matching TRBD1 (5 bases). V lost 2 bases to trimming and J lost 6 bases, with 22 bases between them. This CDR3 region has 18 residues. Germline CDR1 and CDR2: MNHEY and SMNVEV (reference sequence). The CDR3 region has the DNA TGTGCCAGCAGTTTAACCCCTTCTTTGCAGGGTGGTGATGAAAAACTGTTTTTT. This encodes CASSLTPSLQGGDEKLFF.

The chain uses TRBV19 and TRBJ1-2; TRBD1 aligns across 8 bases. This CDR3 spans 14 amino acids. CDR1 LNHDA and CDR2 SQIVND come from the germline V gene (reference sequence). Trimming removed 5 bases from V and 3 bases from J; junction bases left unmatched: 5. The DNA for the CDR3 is TGTGCCAGTAGTCCGCAGGGGGCTTACTATGGCTACACCTTC. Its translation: CASSPQGAYYGYTF. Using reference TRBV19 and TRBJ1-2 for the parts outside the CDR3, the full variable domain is DGGITQSPKYLFRKEGQNVTLSCEQNLNHDAMYWYRQDPGQGLRLIYYSQIVNDFQKGDIAEGYSVSREKKESFPLTVTSAQKNPTAFYLCASSPQGAYYGYTFGSGTRLTVV.

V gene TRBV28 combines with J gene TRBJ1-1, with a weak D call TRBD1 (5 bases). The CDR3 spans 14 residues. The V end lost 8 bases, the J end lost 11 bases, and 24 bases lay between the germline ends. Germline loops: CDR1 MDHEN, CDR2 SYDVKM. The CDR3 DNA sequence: TGTGCCAGCGCCTTAACGGGGGGGATTCTCCGGGCTTTCTTT. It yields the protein CASALTGGILRAFF.

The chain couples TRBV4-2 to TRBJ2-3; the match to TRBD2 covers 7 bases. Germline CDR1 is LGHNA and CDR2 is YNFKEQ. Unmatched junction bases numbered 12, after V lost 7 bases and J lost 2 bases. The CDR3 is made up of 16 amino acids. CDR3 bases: TGTGCCAGCACCCCAGTAGCGGGCCCCGTCACAGATACGCAGTATTTT. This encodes CASTPVAGPVTDTQYF.

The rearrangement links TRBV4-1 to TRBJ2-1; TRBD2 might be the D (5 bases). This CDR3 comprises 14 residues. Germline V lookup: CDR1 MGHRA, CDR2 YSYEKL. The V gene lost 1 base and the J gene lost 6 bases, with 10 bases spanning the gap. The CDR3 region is CASSQVGGFNEQFF. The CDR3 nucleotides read TGCGCCAGCAGCCAAGTTGGCGGGTTCAATGAGCAGTTCTTC.

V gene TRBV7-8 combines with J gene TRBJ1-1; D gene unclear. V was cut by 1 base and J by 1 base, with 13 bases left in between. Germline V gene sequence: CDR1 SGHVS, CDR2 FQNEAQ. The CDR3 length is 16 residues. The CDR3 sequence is CASSLGWRHPNTEAFF. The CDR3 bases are TGTGCCAGCAGCTTAGGCTGGCGGCACCCGAACACTGAAGCTTTCTTT.

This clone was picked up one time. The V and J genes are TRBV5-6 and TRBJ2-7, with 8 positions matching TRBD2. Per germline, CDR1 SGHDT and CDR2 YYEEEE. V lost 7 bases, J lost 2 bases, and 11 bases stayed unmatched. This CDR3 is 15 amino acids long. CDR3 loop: CASANGGARAYEQYF. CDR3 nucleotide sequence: TGTGCCAGCGCAAACGGGGGGGCTAGGGCCTACGAGCAGTACTTC.

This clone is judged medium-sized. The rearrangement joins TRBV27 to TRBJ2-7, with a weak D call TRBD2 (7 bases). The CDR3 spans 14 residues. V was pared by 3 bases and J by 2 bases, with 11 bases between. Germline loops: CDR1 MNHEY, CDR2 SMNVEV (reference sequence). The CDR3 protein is CASSFGGATYEQYF. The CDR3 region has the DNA TGTGCCAGCAGTTTTGGGGGGGCTACCTACGAGCAGTACTTC.

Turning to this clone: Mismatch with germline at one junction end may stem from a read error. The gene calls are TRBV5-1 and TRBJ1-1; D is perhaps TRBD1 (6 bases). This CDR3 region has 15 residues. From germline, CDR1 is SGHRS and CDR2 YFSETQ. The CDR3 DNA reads TGCGCCAGCAGCTCCCAGGGACAAATGAACACTAAAGCTTTCTTT. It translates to CASSSQGQMNTKAFF.

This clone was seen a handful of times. The CDR3 region has the DNA TGTGCCAGCAGCTCCACAGGCCCAGGGGCGGAAGCTTTCTTT. Protein product: CASSSTGPGAEAFF. This chain links TRBV7-2 with TRBJ1-1; possible D gene TRBD1, 6 bases. This CDR3 is built from 14 residues. CDR1 and CDR2 from the germline V gene are SGHTA and FQGNSA. The germline V and J ends were trimmed by 4 bases and 8 bases, with 17 bases remaining between them.

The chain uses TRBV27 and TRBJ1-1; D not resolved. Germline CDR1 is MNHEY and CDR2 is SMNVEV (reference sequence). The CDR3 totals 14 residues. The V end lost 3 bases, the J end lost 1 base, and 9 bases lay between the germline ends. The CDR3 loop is CASSLGLPNTEAFF. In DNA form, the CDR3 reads TGTGCCAGCAGTTTGGGCCTACCGAACACTGAAGCTTTCTTT.

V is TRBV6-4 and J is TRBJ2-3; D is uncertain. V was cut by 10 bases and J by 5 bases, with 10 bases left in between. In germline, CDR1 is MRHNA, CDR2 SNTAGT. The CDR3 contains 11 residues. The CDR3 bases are TGTGCCACCGCGGTTGGAGATACGCAGTATTTT. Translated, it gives CATAVGDTQYF.

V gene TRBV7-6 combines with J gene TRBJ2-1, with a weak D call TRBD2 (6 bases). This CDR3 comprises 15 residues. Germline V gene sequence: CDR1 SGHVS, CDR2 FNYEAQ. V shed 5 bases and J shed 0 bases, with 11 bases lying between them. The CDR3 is CASSLLTSSYNEQFF. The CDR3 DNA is TGTGCCAGCAGCCTATTGACTAGCTCCTACAATGAGCAGTTCTTC.

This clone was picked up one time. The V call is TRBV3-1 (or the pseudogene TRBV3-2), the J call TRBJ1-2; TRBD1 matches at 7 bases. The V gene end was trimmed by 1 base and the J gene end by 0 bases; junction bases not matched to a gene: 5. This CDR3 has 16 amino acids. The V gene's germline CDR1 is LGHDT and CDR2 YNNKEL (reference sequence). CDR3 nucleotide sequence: TGTGCCAGCAGCCAAGGACAGGGCTCAGCTAACTATGGCTACACCTTC. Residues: CASSQGQGSANYGYTF.

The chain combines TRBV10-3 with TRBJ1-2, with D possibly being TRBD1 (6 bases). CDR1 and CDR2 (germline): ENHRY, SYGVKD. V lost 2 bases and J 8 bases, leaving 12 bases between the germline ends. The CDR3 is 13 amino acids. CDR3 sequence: CAISERQALGYTF. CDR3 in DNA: TGTGCCATCAGTGAGCGACAGGCCCTGGGCTACACCTTC.

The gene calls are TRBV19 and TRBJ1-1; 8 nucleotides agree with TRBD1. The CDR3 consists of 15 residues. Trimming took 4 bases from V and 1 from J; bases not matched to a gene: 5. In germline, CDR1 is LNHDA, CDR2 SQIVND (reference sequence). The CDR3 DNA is TGTGCCAGTAGTACCCGGGACAGGACGAACACTGAAGCTTTCTTT. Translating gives CASSTRDRTNTEAFF.